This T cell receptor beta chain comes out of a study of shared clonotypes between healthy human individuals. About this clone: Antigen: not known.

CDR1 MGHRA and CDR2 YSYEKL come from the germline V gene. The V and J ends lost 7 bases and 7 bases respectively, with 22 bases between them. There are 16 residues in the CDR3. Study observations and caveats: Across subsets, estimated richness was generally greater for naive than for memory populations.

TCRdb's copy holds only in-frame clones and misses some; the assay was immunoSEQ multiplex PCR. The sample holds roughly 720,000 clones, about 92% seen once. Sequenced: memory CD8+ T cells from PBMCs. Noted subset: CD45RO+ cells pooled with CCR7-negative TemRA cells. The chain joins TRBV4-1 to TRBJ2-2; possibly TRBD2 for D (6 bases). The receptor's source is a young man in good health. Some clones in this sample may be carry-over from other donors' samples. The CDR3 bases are TGCGCCAGCAACCGAATCACGGGACTTGGCGGCGGGGAGCTGTTTTTT. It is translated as CASNRITGLGGGELFF.